This TCR beta chain was found in a study of response to subunit inactivated influenza vaccine. In TCRdb, the RT-PCR reads were re-called with MiXCR into one record per CDR3 protein. The profile shows around 570,000 distinct CDR3 sequences, approximately 10% of them singletons. There are a few counts of this clonotype. Germline assignment: CDR1 SGHRS and CDR2 YFSETQ. The junction had 10 bases not matched to a gene; V was cut back by 0 bases and J by 8 bases. The CDR3 has 17 residues. This sample also appeared in a second study, on T cells expressing NK-cell markers. Turning to that study: Researchers built TCR beta cDNA using 5'RACE template switching with UMIs. Beta-chain profiling covered CD3+CD56+NKG2C+, CD3+CD56+NKG2C- and CD3+CD56-NKG2C+ sorted subsets. Most of the eight sequenced donors were HCMV-seropositive; one was seronegative. HCMV specificity was not established for the expanded NKG2C+ T cell clones.

The rearrangement joins TRBV5-1 to TRBJ1-4; TRBD1 aligns across 10 bases. The sequencing here drew on PBMCs from blood, taken on the day of vaccination. The source is a man between 45 and 60 years old who received an inactivated influenza vaccine. CDR3 loop: CASSLDGTGAAGEKLFF. DNA for the CDR3: TGCGCCAGCAGCTTGGATGGGACAGGGGCCGCGGGGGAAAAACTGTTTTTT.